These 8 T cell receptor beta chains came from one sample sequenced in a study of T-cell reconstitution after alpha-beta-depleted transplantation in children. Molecular barcoding with unique molecular identifiers was used for the TCRbeta library. One entry per CDR3 protein, called by TCRdb with MiXCR from the PCR reads. The table has about 580,000 distinct CDR3 sequences, 25% to 30% seen once. The sequenced sample was PBMCs, obtained before TCRalphabeta/CD19-depleted stem cell transplant. All receptors come from a boy in the first two years of life with Wiskott-Aldrich syndrome, due to receive a stem cell transplant.

This clonotype occurred a few times. The chain employs TRBV5-1 and TRBJ2-3; the D is unclear. Germline V gene sequence: CDR1 SGHRS, CDR2 YFSETQ. CDR3 size: 13 residues. Trimming shortened V by 3 bases and J by 6 bases, and 11 bases separated the two germline ends. The chain's CDR3 is CASSSLVGDTQYF. The DNA of the CDR3 is TGCGCCAGCAGCTCGCTTGTCGGGGATACGCAGTATTTT. The full variable domain, completed using reference TRBV5-1 and TRBJ2-3, is KAGVTQTPRYLIKTRGQQVTLSCSPISGHRSVSWYQQTPGQGLQFLFEYFSETQRNKGNFPGRFSGRQFSNSRSEMNVSTLELGDSALYLCASSSLVGDTQYFGPGTRLTVL.

The chain carries TRBV20-1 and TRBJ2-3; TRBD1 aligns across 11 bases. V shed 6 bases and J 5 bases; nucleotides not matched to a gene: 7. Germline CDR1 reads DFQATT; CDR2 reads SNEGSKA (reference sequence). The CDR3 has 14 residues. CDR3 sequence reads: CSAYLGTGGDTQYF. The CDR3 bases are TGCAGTGCGTACCTTGGGACAGGGGGAGATACGCAGTATTTT.

The chain couples TRBV5-1 to TRBJ1-1, with 7 positions matching TRBD1. Trimming removed 0 bases from V and 7 bases from J; junction bases left unmatched: 6. The germline CDR1 and CDR2 sequences are SGHRS and YFSETQ. The CDR3 is 14 amino acids. The CDR3 DNA reads TGCGCCAGCAGCTTGGGGACAGGACCTTATGAAGCTTTCTTT. Protein sequence: CASSLGTGPYEAFF.

This clonotype came up a few times. DNA of the CDR3: TGCGCCAGCAGCTCGGCAGGGGGAGGACTAGCGGGATTTGCGTACAATGAGCAGTTCTTC. Protein: CASSSAGGGLAGFAYNEQFF. The chain joins TRBV5-1 to TRBJ2-1, with 12 nucleotides matching TRBD2. CDR3 length: 20 amino acids. The junction had 17 bases not matched to a gene; V was cut back by 3 bases and J by 4 bases. CDR1 SGHRS and CDR2 YFSETQ come from the germline V gene.

This chain connects TRBV5-6 to TRBJ2-3, with D possibly being TRBD1 (5 bases). The CDR3 runs 13 residues. From germline, CDR1 is SGHDT and CDR2 YYEEEE. V lost 1 base and J 10 bases, leaving 13 bases between the germline ends. The CDR3 sequence is CASSLFQGFAQYF. The CDR3 nucleotides are TGTGCCAGCAGCTTGTTCCAGGGATTTGCGCAGTATTTT.

V gene TRBV13 combines with J gene TRBJ2-7, with TRBD2 identical over 7 bases. The CDR3 has 15 amino acids. CDR1 PRHDT and CDR2 FYEKMQ come from the germline V gene (reference sequence). Trimming removed 2 bases from V and 3 bases from J; junction bases left unmatched: 7. The CDR3: CASSLLAGERYEQYF. Written as DNA, the CDR3 is TGTGCCAGCAGCTTACTTGCGGGAGAACGCTACGAGCAGTACTTC.

This clonotype was seen at least ten times. An end of the junction differs from the germline gene, which may be a read error. J is TRBJ2-1 and V is TRBV5-1; no firm D call. The CDR3 sequence is 13 residues long. Germline V gives CDR1 SGHRS, CDR2 YFSETQ. CDR3 region: CASSLSSYNEQFF. The CDR3 nucleotides read TGTGCCAGCAGCTTAAGCTCCTACAATGAGCAGTTCTTC. The complete variable domain, with remaining parts taken from reference TRBV5-1 and TRBJ2-1, reads KAGVTQTPRYLIKTRGQQVTLSCSPISGHRSVSWYQQTPGQGLQFLFEYFSETQRNKGNFPGRFSGRQFSNSRSEMNVSTLELGDSALYLCASSLSSYNEQFFGPGTRLTVL.

This chain uses TRBV6-1 with TRBJ2-6; D possibly corresponds to TRBD1 (5 bases). Between the trimmed V and J ends, which lost 6 bases and 0 bases, there was a span of 6 bases. Germline V lookup: CDR1 MNHNS, CDR2 SASEGT. This CDR3 has 14 residues. The CDR3: CASRRGSGANVLTF. The CDR3 DNA sequence: TGTGCCAGCAGAAGGGGCTCTGGGGCCAACGTCCTGACTTTC.